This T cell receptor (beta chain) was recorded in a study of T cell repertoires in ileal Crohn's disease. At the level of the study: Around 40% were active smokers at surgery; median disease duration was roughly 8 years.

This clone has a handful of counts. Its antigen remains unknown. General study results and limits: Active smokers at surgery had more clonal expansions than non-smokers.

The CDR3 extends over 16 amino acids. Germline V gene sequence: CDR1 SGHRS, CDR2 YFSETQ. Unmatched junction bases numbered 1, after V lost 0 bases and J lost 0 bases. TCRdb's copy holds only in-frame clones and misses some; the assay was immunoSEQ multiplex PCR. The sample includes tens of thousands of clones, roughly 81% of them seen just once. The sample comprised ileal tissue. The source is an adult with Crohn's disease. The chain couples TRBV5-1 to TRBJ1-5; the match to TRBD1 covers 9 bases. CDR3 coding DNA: TGCGCCAGCAGCTTGGGACAGGGGGGTAGCAATCAGCCCCAGCATTTT. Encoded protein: CASSLGQGGSNQPQHF.